One and the same sample provided the 25 T cell receptor beta chains below, sequenced in a study of blood T cell repertoires in COVID-19. The assay was immunoSEQ multiplex PCR, and TCRdb's table has in-frame clones only and misses some. The top ten hold about 4% of the sample, which has approximately 250,000 clones, over 80% seen once. The sample was PBMCs or T cells enriched from blood (not recorded which). Receptors originate from a woman between 25 and 40 years old with acute COVID-19.

The chain couples TRBV24-1 to TRBJ2-7; D is unclear. The CDR3 length is 13 residues. V gave up 6 bases and J gave up 3 bases, with 11 bases separating them. Germline V CDR1 and CDR2: KGHDR, SFDVKD. CDR3 coding DNA: TGTGCCACCAGTTTCGGCGGCGACTACGAGCAGTACTTC. Residues: CATSFGGDYEQYF.

This chain uses TRBV19 with TRBJ2-3, with 13 bases lining up with TRBD2. This CDR3 spans 16 amino acids. Germline V gene sequence: CDR1 LNHDA, CDR2 SQIVND (reference sequence). The J segment lost 3 bases and the V segment lost 4 bases, leaving 4 bases of the junction unmatched. The CDR3 region is CASSRRTSGSTDTQYF. The DNA of the CDR3 is TGTGCCAGTAGTAGAAGGACTAGCGGGAGTACAGATACGCAGTATTTT.

The gene calls are TRBV19 and TRBJ1-1; no firm D call. The CDR3 has 13 amino acids. Trimming left V 3 bases short and J 4 bases short, with 9 bases between. CDR1 is LNHDA and CDR2 is SQIVND in the germline V gene (reference sequence). The CDR3 sequence: CASSIAGSTEAFF. CDR3 in DNA: TGTGCCAGTAGTATTGCGGGGAGCACTGAAGCTTTCTTT. Using reference TRBV19 and TRBJ1-1 for the parts outside the CDR3, the full variable domain is DGGITQSPKYLFRKEGQNVTLSCEQNLNHDAMYWYRQDPGQGLRLIYYSQIVNDFQKGDIAEGYSVSREKKESFPLTVTSAQKNPTAFYLCASSIAGSTEAFFGQGTRLTVV.

This rearrangement joins TRBV5-4 to TRBJ1-4; D perhaps matches TRBD1 (6 bases). Per germline, CDR1 SGHNT and CDR2 YYREEE (reference sequence). This CDR3 comprises 12 residues. V was shortened by 4 bases and J by 6 bases, with 7 bases between the two germline ends. The CDR3: CASSRTDEKLFF. CDR3 in DNA: TGTGCCAGCAGCCGGACAGATGAAAAACTGTTTTTT.

The CDR3 DNA follows: TGTGCCAGCAGCTCGAGCGTTGCGTTCACAGATACGCAGTATTTT. It encodes CASSSSVAFTDTQYF. The chain is built from TRBV7-6 and TRBJ2-3; D remains ambiguous. The V gene's germline CDR1 is SGHVS and CDR2 FNYEAQ. The V and J ends lost 4 bases and 2 bases respectively, with 13 bases between them. The CDR3 length is 15 residues.

V is TRBV5-6 and J is TRBJ2-7; D is unclear. CDR3 length: 14 residues. CDR1 and CDR2 from the germline V gene are SGHDT and YYEEEE. The V end lost 5 bases, the J end lost 0 bases, and 12 bases lay between the germline ends. The CDR3 DNA is TGTGCCAGCAGTCCCTGGTCCTACTCCTACGAGCAGTACTTC. Protein product: CASSPWSYSYEQYF.

The genes are TRBV5-1 and TRBJ2-3, with D tentatively TRBD1 (5 bases). Per the germline V gene, CDR1 is SGHRS and CDR2 is YFSETQ. V dropped 4 bases and J dropped 3 bases, with 18 bases sitting between them. The CDR3 is 16 residues long. CDR3 sequence reads: CASSPLMGLGTDTQYF. CDR3 nucleotides: TGCGCCAGCAGCCCTTTAATGGGGCTCGGGACAGATACGCAGTATTTT.

The rearrangement uses TRBV9 and TRBJ2-5; no reliable D call. Between the trimmed V and J ends, which lost 0 bases and 4 bases, there was a span of 7 bases. This CDR3 region has 13 residues. The germline V gene encodes CDR1 SGDLS and CDR2 YYNGEE. In DNA, the CDR3 is TGTGCCAGCAGCGTAGGACCAGGAGAGACCCAGTACTTC. This sequence encodes CASSVGPGETQYF.

CDR3 residues: CAIRDYTDTQYF. The CDR3 coding sequence is TGTGCCATCAGGGACTACACAGATACGCAGTATTTT. The rearrangement joins TRBV10-3 to TRBJ2-3; D perhaps matches TRBD2 (6 bases). Per germline, CDR1 ENHRY and CDR2 SYGVKD. The CDR3 extends over 12 amino acids. V gave up 6 bases and J gave up 2 bases, with 6 bases separating them.

The genes are TRBV12-3 or TRBV12-4 and TRBJ2-1; D unresolved. This CDR3 has 12 residues. V lost 8 bases to trimming and J lost 2 bases, with 7 bases between them. The CDR3 loop reads CASEKTYNEQFF. The CDR3 nucleotides are TGTGCCAGCGAGAAGACCTACAATGAGCAGTTCTTC.

V and J are TRBV9 and TRBJ2-2; TRBD2 matches at 8 bases. V lost 0 bases, J lost 5 bases, and 3 bases stayed unmatched. Germline CDR1 and CDR2: SGDLS and YYNGEE. CDR3 length: 15 amino acids. The CDR3, as DNA: TGTGCCAGCAGCGTAGTACTAGCGGCGACCGGGGAGCTGTTTTTT. Protein sequence: CASSVVLAATGELFF.

The rearrangement joins TRBV6-5 to TRBJ1-1; 8 nucleotides align to TRBD1. The V and J ends lost 0 bases and 4 bases, in that order; junction bases with no gene match: 4. The CDR3 is 15 residues long. Germline values: CDR1 MNHEY, CDR2 SVGAGI. CDR3 sequence: CASSYSPDRGTEAFF. The CDR3 coding sequence is TGTGCCAGCAGTTACTCGCCAGACAGGGGCACTGAAGCTTTCTTT.

V usage is TRBV6-1 and J usage is TRBJ1-1; possible D gene TRBD1, 5 bases. This CDR3 comprises 15 residues. Germline lookup yields CDR1 MNHNS and CDR2 SASEGT. The germline V and J ends were trimmed by 3 bases and 4 bases, with 15 bases remaining between them. The CDR3 region is CASSDRTHELTEAFF. The CDR3 DNA reads as TGTGCCAGCAGTGACCGGACACATGAGCTCACTGAAGCTTTCTTT.

This clone has a single count. V is TRBV7-9 and J is TRBJ1-3, with D perhaps matching TRBD1 (5 bases). Germline V CDR1 and CDR2: SEHNR, FQNEAQ (reference sequence). The CDR3 extends over 14 amino acids. Trimming removed 5 bases at V and 4 bases at J, with 12 bases between. CDR3 coding DNA: TGTGCCAGCAGCCCCGAGGACACGGGAAACACCATATATTTT. It is translated as CASSPEDTGNTIYF. Using reference TRBV7-9 and TRBJ1-3 for the parts outside the CDR3, the full variable domain is DTGVSQNPRHKITKRGQNVTFRCDPISEHNRLYWYRQTLGQGPEFLTYFQNEAQLEKSRLLSDRFSAERPKGSFSTLEIQRTEQGDSAMYLCASSPEDTGNTIYFGEGSWLTVV.

This chain uses TRBV29-1 with TRBJ2-1; 9 nucleotides line up with TRBD2. Germline V gene sequence: CDR1 SQVTM, CDR2 ANQGSEA. The V segment lost 3 bases and the J segment 7 bases; nucleotides outside the gene matches: 10. This CDR3 comprises 15 residues. The CDR3: CSVENPGLAKNEQFF. The CDR3 nucleotides are TGCAGCGTTGAGAACCCGGGACTAGCCAAGAATGAGCAGTTCTTC.

The chain employs TRBV7-2 and TRBJ2-5; TRBD2 might be the D (5 bases). Per germline, CDR1 SGHTA and CDR2 FQGNSA. The CDR3 length is 11 residues. Trimming removed 6 bases from V and 7 bases from J, with 9 bases in between. CDR3 coding DNA: TGTGCCAGCAGAGTCCGGGGGACCCAGTACTTC. It codes for CASRVRGTQYF.

The rearrangement joins TRBV18 to TRBJ1-5, with TRBD1 matching over 8 bases. Looked up from germline, CDR1 is KGHSH and CDR2 is LQKENI. V shed 2 bases and J 5 bases; nucleotides not matched to a gene: 8. The CDR3 extends over 16 amino acids. CDR3 protein: CASSPRQGAGDQPQHF. CDR3 DNA: TGTGCCAGCTCACCAAGGCAGGGGGCAGGTGATCAGCCCCAGCATTTT.

The V and J genes are TRBV18 and TRBJ1-1, with D possibly TRBD1 on 6 matching bases. Per germline, CDR1 KGHSH and CDR2 LQKENI. Trimming shortened V by 2 bases and J by 7 bases, and 23 bases separated the two germline ends. The CDR3 sequence is 17 residues long. CDR3 region: CASSPYTHNTGTNEAFF. CDR3 nucleotide sequence: TGTGCCAGCTCACCATACACCCACAACACAGGGACTAATGAAGCTTTCTTT.

This chain links TRBV24-1 with TRBJ2-1, with 7 bases aligning to TRBD2. The CDR3 spans 15 residues. Germline V CDR1 and CDR2: KGHDR, SFDVKD. Unmatched junction bases numbered 5, after V lost 5 bases and J lost 2 bases. The CDR3 sequence: CATSVGTITYNEQFF. CDR3 coding DNA: TGTGCCACCAGTGTAGGGACTATAACCTACAATGAGCAGTTCTTC.

The V gene is TRBV19, the J gene TRBJ2-2; 7 nucleotides match TRBD1. CDR3 length: 15 amino acids. Losses at the gene ends were 1 base for V and 3 bases for J; bases not matched to a gene: 2. Germline V gene lookup returns CDR1 LNHDA and CDR2 SQIVND (reference sequence). CDR3 DNA sequence: TGTGCCAGTAGTATAGGGGACAGAGACACCGGGGAGCTGTTTTTT. This sequence encodes CASSIGDRDTGELFF.

Notes on this clone: In the same sample, other DNA sequences code for this CDR3. This chain connects TRBV6-5 to TRBJ2-1, with TRBD2 matching over 11 bases. V was clipped by 5 bases and J by 4 bases; unmatched bases: 4. There are 15 residues in the CDR3. Germline CDR1 reads MNHEY; CDR2 reads SVGAGI. CDR3 protein: CASSLTSGSYNEQFF. CDR3 DNA sequence: TGTGCCAGCAGTCTCACTAGCGGGAGTTACAATGAGCAGTTCTTC.

The rearrangement links TRBV6-5 to TRBJ2-7, with D maybe TRBD2 (5 bases). In germline, CDR1 is MNHEY, CDR2 SVGAGI. The CDR3 totals 14 residues. Trimming stripped 2 bases from V and 4 bases from J, with 12 bases between. The CDR3 loop reads CASSYGREDYEQYF. In DNA form, the CDR3 reads TGTGCCAGCAGTTACGGACGGGAAGATTACGAGCAGTACTTC.

The chain joins TRBV21-1 to TRBJ2-1; the D segment call TRBD2 is taken from the table without a DNA check. TRBV21-1 is a recognized pseudogene. The length of the CDR3 is 18 residues. This chain's CDR3 is CASSASVPAGGNLLEQFF. The CDR3 DNA is TGTGCCAGCAGCGCCTCAGTCCCAGCGGGAGGCAACCTACTTGAGCAGTTCTTC.

The gene calls are TRBV28 and TRBJ2-7; TRBD2 matches 9 bases. This CDR3 spans 18 amino acids. J gave up 0 bases and V 5 bases, and 14 bases lay outside the gene matches. Germline CDR1 is MDHEN and CDR2 is SYDVKM. The CDR3 protein is CASSERAGGPPSSYEQYF. CDR3 DNA sequence: TGTGCCAGCAGTGAACGTGCGGGAGGGCCTCCGAGCTCCTACGAGCAGTACTTC.

This clone has only a few counts. This chain joins TRBV7-9 and TRBJ2-3; 10 bases map to TRBD2. The junction had 4 bases not matched to a gene; V was cut back by 4 bases and J by 3 bases. The CDR3 is 15 residues long. Germline assignment: CDR1 SEHNR and CDR2 FQNEAQ (reference sequence). Written as DNA, the CDR3 is TGTGCCAGCAGCTCATCTAGCGGGAGTACAGATACGCAGTATTTT. The encoded protein is CASSSSSGSTDTQYF.